This TCR beta chain was sequenced during a study of blood T cell repertoires in COVID-19. TCRdb keeps only in-frame clones here, not all; method: immunoSEQ multiplex PCR. This sample carries around 120,000 clones, 70% to 80% of them seen once, and the ten largest clones take around 3.9%. Germline V gene sequence: CDR1 ENHRY, CDR2 SYGVKD. With 4 bases clipped from V and 4 bases from J, the junction kept 4 bases outside the gene matches. The length of the CDR3 is 15 residues. Sequencing was performed on peripheral blood. The chain joins TRBV10-3 to TRBJ2-6, with TRBD1 matching over 7 bases. This receptor was obtained from a woman of 80 years or more with acute or convalescent COVID-19. CDR3 in amino acids: CAISGQGEGANVLTF. Written as DNA, the CDR3 is TGTGCCATCAGTGGGCAGGGGGAAGGGGCCAACGTCCTGACTTTC.